The source of this T cell receptor (beta chain) is a study of radiotherapy plus CTLA-4 blockade in lung cancer. CTLA-4 blockade with ipilimumab, together with focal radiation, was given to patients with chemo-refractory metastatic non-small-cell lung cancer. Libraries were prepared by immunoSEQ multiplex PCR; TCRdb keeps only in-frame clonotypes and omits some of them. There are about 62,000 clones in the sample; 60% to 80% occur only once, and 4% to 5.5% lies in the top ten. This sample comprised peripheral blood, obtained from a patient treated with radiotherapy plus ipilimumab. This TCR came from a human donor with non-small cell lung cancer who had a complete response to radiotherapy plus ipilimumab.

The CDR3 DNA sequence: TGTGCCAGCACTAAAAGGGGGACTAGCGATTCTTTCTACAATGAGCAGTTCTTC. Translating gives CASTKRGTSDSFYNEQFF. This chain connects TRBV2 to TRBJ2-1; TRBD2 matches at 10 bases. Unmatched junction bases numbered 15, after V lost 7 bases and J lost 3 bases. This CDR3 contains 18 residues. Germline-derived CDR1 and CDR2 are SNHLY and FYNNEI. Based on the CDR3 plus reference TRBV2 and TRBJ2-1, the full variable domain is EPEVTQTPSHQVTQMGQEVILRCVPISNHLYFYWYRQILGQKVEFLVSFYNNEISEKSEIFDDQFSVERPDGSNFTLKIRSTKLEDSAMYFCASTKRGTSDSFYNEQFFGPGTRLTVL.